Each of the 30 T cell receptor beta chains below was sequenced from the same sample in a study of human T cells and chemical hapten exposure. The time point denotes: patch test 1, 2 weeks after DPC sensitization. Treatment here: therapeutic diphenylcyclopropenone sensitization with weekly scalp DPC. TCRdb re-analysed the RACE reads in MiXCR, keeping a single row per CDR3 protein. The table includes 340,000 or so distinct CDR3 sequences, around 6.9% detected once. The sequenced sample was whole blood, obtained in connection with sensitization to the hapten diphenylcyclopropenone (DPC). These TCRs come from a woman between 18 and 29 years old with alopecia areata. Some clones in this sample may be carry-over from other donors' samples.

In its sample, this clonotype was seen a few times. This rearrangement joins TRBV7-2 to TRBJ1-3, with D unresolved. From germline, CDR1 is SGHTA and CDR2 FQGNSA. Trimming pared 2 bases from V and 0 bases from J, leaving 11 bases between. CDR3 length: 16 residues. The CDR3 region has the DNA TGTGCCAGCAGCTTAAGCGGGGTGGTCTCTGGAAACACCATATATTTT. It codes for CASSLSGVVSGNTIYF.

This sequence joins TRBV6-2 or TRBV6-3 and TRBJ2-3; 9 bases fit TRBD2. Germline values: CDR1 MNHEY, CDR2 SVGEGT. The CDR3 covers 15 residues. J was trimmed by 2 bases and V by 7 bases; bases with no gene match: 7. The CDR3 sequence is CASTRRGGSTDTQYF. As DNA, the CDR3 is TGTGCCAGCACCCGGCGGGGGGGATCCACAGATACGCAGTATTTT.

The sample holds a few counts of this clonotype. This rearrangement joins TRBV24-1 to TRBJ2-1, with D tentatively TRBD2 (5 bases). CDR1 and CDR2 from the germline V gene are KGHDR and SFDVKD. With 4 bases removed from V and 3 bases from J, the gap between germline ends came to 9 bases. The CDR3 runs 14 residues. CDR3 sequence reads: CATSDARDYNEQFF. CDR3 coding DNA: TGTGCCACCAGTGACGCCCGGGACTACAATGAGCAGTTCTTC.

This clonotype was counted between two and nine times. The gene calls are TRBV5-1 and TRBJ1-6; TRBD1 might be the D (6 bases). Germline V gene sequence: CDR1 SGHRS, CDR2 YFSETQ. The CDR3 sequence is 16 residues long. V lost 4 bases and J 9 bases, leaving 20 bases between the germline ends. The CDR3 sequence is CASSARGGLFGSPLHF. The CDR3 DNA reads TGCGCCAGCAGCGCCCGAGGGGGGCTATTTGGTTCACCCCTCCACTTT.

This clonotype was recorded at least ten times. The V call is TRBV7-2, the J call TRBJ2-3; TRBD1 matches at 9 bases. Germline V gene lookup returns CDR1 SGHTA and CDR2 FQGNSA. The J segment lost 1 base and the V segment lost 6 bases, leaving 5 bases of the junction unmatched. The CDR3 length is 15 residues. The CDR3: CASSSQGAGTDTQYF. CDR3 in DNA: TGTGCCAGCAGTTCACAGGGGGCGGGCACAGATACGCAGTATTTT.

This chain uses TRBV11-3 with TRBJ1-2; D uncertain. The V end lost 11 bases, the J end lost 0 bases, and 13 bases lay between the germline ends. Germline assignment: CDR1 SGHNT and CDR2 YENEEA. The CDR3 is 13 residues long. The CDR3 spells CAGYPGTNYGYTF. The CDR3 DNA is TGTGCCGGCTACCCGGGAACTAACTATGGCTACACCTTC.

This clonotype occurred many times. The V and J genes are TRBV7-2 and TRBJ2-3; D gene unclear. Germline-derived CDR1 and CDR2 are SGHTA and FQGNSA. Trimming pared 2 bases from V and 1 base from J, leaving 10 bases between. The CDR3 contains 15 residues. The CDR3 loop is CASSLFPLRTDTQYF. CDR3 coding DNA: TGTGCCAGCAGCTTATTCCCCTTACGCACAGATACGCAGTATTTT.

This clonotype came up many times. The CDR3 DNA reads TGCAGCGTTGAAGGGCCGGACACAAGTCCCTACGAGCAGTACTTC. Its protein is CSVEGPDTSPYEQYF. The V and J genes are TRBV29-1 and TRBJ2-7, with D tentatively TRBD1 (5 bases). Trimming removed 1 base at V and 2 bases at J, with 15 bases between. Germline V gene lookup returns CDR1 SQVTM and CDR2 ANQGSEA. There are 15 residues in the CDR3.

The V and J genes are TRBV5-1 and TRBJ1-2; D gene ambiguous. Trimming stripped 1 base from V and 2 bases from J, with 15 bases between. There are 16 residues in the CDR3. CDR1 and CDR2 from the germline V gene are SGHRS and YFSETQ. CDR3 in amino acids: CASSLPHRGGNYGYTF. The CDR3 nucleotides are TGCGCCAGCAGCTTGCCCCATCGTGGAGGGAACTATGGCTACACCTTC.

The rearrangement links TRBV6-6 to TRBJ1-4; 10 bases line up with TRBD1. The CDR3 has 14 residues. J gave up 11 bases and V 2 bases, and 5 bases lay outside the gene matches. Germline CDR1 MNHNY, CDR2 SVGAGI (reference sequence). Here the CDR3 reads CASSYPDRGAKLFF. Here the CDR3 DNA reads TGTGCCAGCAGTTACCCGGACAGGGGGGCGAAACTGTTTTTT.

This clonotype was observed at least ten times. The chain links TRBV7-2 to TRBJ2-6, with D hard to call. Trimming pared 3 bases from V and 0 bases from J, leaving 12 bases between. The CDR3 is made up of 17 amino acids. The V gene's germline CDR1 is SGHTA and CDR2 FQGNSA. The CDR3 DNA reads TGTGCCAGCAGCTTTGATGCGGTTCGCTCTGGGGCCAACGTCCTGACTTTC. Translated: CASSFDAVRSGANVLTF.

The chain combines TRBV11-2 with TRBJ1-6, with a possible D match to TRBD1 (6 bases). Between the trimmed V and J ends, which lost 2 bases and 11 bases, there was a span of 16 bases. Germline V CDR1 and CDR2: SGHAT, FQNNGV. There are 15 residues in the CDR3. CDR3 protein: CASSLSQQGGTPLHF. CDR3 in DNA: TGTGCCAGCAGCTTATCCCAACAGGGAGGGACACCCCTCCACTTT.

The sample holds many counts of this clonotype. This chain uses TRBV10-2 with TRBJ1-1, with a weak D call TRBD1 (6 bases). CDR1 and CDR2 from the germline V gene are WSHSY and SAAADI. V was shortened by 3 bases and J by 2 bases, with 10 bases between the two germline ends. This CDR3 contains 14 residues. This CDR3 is CASSEGGPNTEAFF. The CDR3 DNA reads TGCGCCAGCAGTGAAGGGGGTCCTAACACTGAAGCTTTCTTT.

CDR3 sequence (DNA): TGTGCCAGCAGTTACAAACCGGACAGGGCCTACAATGAGCAGTTCTTC. This sequence encodes CASSYKPDRAYNEQFF. The rearrangement joins TRBV6-5 to TRBJ2-1; 8 bases agree with TRBD1. Germline-derived CDR1 and CDR2 are MNHEY and SVGAGI. The CDR3 has 16 amino acids. V gave up 2 bases and J gave up 2 bases; unmatched junction bases: 5.

The CDR3 nucleotides read TGTGCCAGCTCACCCATCGGGGACCATGAAAAACTGTTTTTT. Translation gives CASSPIGDHEKLFF. The chain recombines TRBV18 with TRBJ1-4; a weak D match, TRBD1 (5 bases). The V and J ends lost 3 bases and 6 bases respectively, with 11 bases between them. Germline values: CDR1 KGHSH, CDR2 LQKENI. The CDR3 totals 14 residues.

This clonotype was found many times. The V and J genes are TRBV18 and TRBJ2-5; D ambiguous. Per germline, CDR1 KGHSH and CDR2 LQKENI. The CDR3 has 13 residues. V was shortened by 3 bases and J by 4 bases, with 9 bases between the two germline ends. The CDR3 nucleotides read TGTGCCAGCTCACCCCAGAGAAGAGAGACCCAGTACTTC. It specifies CASSPQRRETQYF.

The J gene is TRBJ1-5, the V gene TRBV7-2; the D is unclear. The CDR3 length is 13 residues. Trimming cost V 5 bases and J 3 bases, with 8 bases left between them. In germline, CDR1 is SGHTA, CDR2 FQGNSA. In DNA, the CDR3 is TGTGCCAGCAGCCGGAATCTCAATCAGCCCCAGCATTTT. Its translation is CASSRNLNQPQHF.

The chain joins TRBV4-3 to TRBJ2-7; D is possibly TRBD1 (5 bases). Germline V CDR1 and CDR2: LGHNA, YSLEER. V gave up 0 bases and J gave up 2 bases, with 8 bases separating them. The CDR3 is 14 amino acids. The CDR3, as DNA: TGCGCCAGCAGCCAAGATCCACAGGCCTACGAGCAGTACTTC. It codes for CASSQDPQAYEQYF.

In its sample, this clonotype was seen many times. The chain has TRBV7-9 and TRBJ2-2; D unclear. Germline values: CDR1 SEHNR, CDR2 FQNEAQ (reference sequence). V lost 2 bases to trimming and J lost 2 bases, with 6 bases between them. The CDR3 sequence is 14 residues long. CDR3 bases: TGTGCCAGCAGCTTACTGTCTAACACCGGGGAGCTGTTTTTT. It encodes CASSLLSNTGELFF.

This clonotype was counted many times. CDR3 region: CASSFSETQETQYF. In nucleotides, the CDR3 is TGTGCCAGCAGTTTCTCAGAGACCCAAGAGACCCAGTACTTC. This sequence joins TRBV12-3 or TRBV12-4 and TRBJ2-5; D gene uncertain. CDR3 length: 14 amino acids. Trimming shortened V by 3 bases and J by 1 base, and 9 bases separated the two germline ends.

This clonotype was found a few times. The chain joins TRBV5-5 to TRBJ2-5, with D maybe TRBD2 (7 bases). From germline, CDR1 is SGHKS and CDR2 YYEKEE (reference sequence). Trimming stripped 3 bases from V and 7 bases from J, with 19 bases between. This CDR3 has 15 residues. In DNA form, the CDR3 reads TGTGCCAGCAGCTCAACGCTTGCGGGGGCCACGACCCAGTACTTC. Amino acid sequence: CASSSTLAGATTQYF.

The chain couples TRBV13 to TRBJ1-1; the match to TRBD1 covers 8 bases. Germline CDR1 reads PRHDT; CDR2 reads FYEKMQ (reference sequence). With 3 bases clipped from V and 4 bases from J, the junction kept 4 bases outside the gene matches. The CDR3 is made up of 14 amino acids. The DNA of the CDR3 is TGTGCCAGCAGCTTTCTAACAGGGGGCACTGAAGCTTTCTTT. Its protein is CASSFLTGGTEAFF.

CDR3 protein: CSVAEGVGTKGEETQYF. In nucleotides, the CDR3 is TGCAGCGTTGCGGAAGGCGTTGGGACTAAAGGGGAAGAGACCCAGTACTTC. The rearrangement joins TRBV29-1 to TRBJ2-5; 7 bases map to TRBD2. The CDR3 loop spans 17 amino acids. Trimming removed 4 bases from V and 3 bases from J; junction bases left unmatched: 17. Germline V gives CDR1 SQVTM, CDR2 ANQGSEA.

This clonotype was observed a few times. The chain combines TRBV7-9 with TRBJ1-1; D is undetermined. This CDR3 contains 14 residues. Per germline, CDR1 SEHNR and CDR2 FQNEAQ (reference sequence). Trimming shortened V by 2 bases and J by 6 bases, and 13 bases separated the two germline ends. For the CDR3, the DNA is TGTGCCAGCAGCTTACCTGCCCCCACCTCTGAAGCTTTCTTT. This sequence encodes CASSLPAPTSEAFF.

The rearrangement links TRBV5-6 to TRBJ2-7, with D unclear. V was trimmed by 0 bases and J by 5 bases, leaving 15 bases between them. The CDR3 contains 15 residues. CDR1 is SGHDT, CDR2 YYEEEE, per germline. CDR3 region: CASSLGLPVVDEQYF. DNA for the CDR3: TGTGCCAGCAGCTTGGGACTCCCGGTAGTAGACGAGCAGTACTTC. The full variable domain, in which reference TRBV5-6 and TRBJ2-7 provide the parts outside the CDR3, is DAGVTQSPTHLIKTRGQQVTLRCSPKSGHDTVSWYQQALGQGPQFIFQYYEEEERQRGNFPDRFSGHQFPNYSSELNVNALLLGDSALYLCASSLGLPVVDEQYFGPGTRLTVT.

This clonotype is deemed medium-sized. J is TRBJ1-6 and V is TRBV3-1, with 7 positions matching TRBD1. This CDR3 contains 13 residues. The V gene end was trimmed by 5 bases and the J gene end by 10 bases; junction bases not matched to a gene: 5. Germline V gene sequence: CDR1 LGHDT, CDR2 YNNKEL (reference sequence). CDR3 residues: CASSDREWSPLHF. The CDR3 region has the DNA TGTGCCAGCAGCGACAGGGAATGGTCACCCCTCCACTTT.

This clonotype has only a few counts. The CDR3 region is CASTATTGTYGYTF. The CDR3 nucleotides are TGTGCCAGCACCGCGACTACAGGAACCTATGGCTACACCTTC. The chain carries TRBV7-2 and TRBJ1-2, with D perhaps matching TRBD1 (5 bases). Germline V gene lookup returns CDR1 SGHTA and CDR2 FQGNSA. V gave up 7 bases and J gave up 4 bases, with 16 bases separating them. This CDR3 contains 14 residues. The full variable domain, with the rest looked up from reference TRBV7-2 and TRBJ1-2, is GAGVSQSPSNKVTEKGKDVELRCDPISGHTALYWYRQSLGQGLEFLIYFQGNSAPDKSGLPSDRFSAERTGGSVSTLTIQRTQQEDSAVYLCASTATTGTYGYTFGSGTRLTVV.

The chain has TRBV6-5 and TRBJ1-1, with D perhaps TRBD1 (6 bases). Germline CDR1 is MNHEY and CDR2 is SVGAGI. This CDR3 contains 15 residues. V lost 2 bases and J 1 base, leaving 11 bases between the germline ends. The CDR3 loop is CASSYGDIANTEAFF. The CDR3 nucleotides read TGTGCCAGCAGTTACGGGGACATCGCGAACACTGAAGCTTTCTTT.

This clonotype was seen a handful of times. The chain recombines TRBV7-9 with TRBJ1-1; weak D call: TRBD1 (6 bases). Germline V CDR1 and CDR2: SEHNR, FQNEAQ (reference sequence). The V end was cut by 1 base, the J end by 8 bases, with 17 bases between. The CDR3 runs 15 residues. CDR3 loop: CASSLDRTAAGEAFF. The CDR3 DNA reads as TGTGCCAGCAGCTTAGACAGGACAGCTGCAGGGGAAGCTTTCTTT. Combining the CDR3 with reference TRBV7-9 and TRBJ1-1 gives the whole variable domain DTGVSQNPRHKITKRGQNVTFRCDPISEHNRLYWYRQTLGQGPEFLTYFQNEAQLEKSRLLSDRFSAERPKGSFSTLEIQRTEQGDSAMYLCASSLDRTAAGEAFFGQGTRLTVV.

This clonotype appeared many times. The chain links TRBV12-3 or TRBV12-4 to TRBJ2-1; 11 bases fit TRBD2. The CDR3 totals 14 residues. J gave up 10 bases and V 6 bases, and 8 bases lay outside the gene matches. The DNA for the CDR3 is TGTGCCAGCAGGGTTACTAGCGGGGGACCCGAGCAGTTCTTC. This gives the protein CASRVTSGGPEQFF.